Listed below are T cell receptor beta chains from one sample, sequenced in a study of CXCR3-negative and CXCR3-positive naive CD8 T cells. TCRdb processed the 5' RACE reads again and assigns one entry to each CDR3 protein, with no DNA. Recorded here are around 160,000 distinct CDR3 sequences; the top ten clones represent under 0.35%. Material for sequencing was naive CXCR3+ CD8+ T cells from blood. These receptors all stem from a human donor in good health. Some clones in this sample may be carry-over from other donors' samples. Each CDR3 is given with its conserved first and last residue.

CDR3 | J | V
CASSLGDDSYSYEQYF | TRBJ2-7 | TRBV28
CASSLSHSYEQYF | TRBJ2-7 | TRBV5-1
CSVGDGNEQYF | TRBJ2-7 | TRBV29-1
CATSDLQGTAVNTEAFF | TRBJ1-1 | TRBV24-1
CASSVVAGGYEQYF | TRBJ2-7 | TRBV9
CASRTYRSRGLVDEQYF | TRBJ2-7 | TRBV28
CASNSLAGTGLRTNEKLFF | TRBJ1-4 | TRBV21-1
CASRDLDNNSYEQYF | TRBJ2-7 | TRBV5-1
CASSQVKGQYNEQFF | TRBJ2-1 | TRBV14
CASSLGGGTGFTDTQYF | TRBJ2-3 | TRBV13
CAISEPGTGLGYTF | TRBJ1-2 | TRBV10-3
CASSLRDRGIGDEQYF | TRBJ2-7 | TRBV3-1
CASSGDSSYNEQFF | TRBJ2-1 | TRBV5-1
CASSVGGNDEQFF | TRBJ2-1 | TRBV9
CASSIVQEGPPWNEQFF | TRBJ2-1 | TRBV19
CASSFLGQAYEQYF | TRBJ2-7 | TRBV6-2/TRBV6-3
CASSLTPGEYEQYF | TRBJ2-7 | TRBV7-9
CASSEGTGLQETQYF | TRBJ2-5 | TRBV2
CASSNGGTSSYNEQFF | TRBJ2-1 | TRBV5-1
CASRGGGGSYNEQFF | TRBJ2-1 | TRBV12-3/TRBV12-4
CASRASGYNEQFF | TRBJ2-1 | TRBV7-9
CSVGGGPRGRYNEQFF | TRBJ2-1 | TRBV29-1
CSVKPGLEPGELFF | TRBJ2-2 | TRBV29-1
CASSLGDGLAAYNEQFF | TRBJ2-1 | TRBV11-2
CASSALPSLSSGDVTDTQYF | TRBJ2-3 | TRBV7-3
CASSQSLGTATYEQYF | TRBJ2-7 | TRBV23-1